These 17 T cell receptor beta chains were all obtained from the same sample, sequenced in a study of blood T cell repertoires in COVID-19. Assay used: immunoSEQ multiplex PCR; TCRdb lists only in-frame clones, some missing. This sample yields 200,000 or so clones, of which around 87% are seen a single time; over 3% belongs to the top ten. The specimen was PBMCs or T cells enriched from blood (not recorded which). The source of these receptors is a woman between 18 and 29 years old in a cohort exposed to, infected with or recovered from COVID-19 (not recorded which).

This chain links TRBV11-3 with TRBJ1-6, with no clear D. This CDR3 has 12 amino acids. Germline CDR1 is SGHNT and CDR2 is YENEEA. Deletions cut 0 bases from V and 9 bases from J, with 3 bases between. CDR3 in DNA: TGTGCCAGCAGCTTAGAGGCTTCACCCCTCCACTTT. It yields the protein CASSLEASPLHF.

The rearrangement joins TRBV6-5 to TRBJ1-1, with TRBD1 as a possible D gene (5 bases). From germline, CDR1 is MNHEY and CDR2 SVGAGI. The CDR3 consists of 13 residues. V gave up 5 bases and J gave up 2 bases, with 9 bases separating them. The CDR3 DNA reads as TGTGCCAGCAGTACTACAGGCAACACTGAAGCTTTCTTT. Its protein is CASSTTGNTEAFF.

This clone was recorded only once. The chain has TRBV28 and TRBJ1-1; TRBD1 matches at 9 bases. The CDR3 contains 15 residues. Germline V CDR1 and CDR2: MDHEN, SYDVKM. With 5 bases clipped from V and 3 bases from J, the junction kept 7 bases outside the gene matches. The CDR3 region has the DNA TGTGCCAGCAGTGGCGTACAGGGGGCCCACACTGAAGCTTTCTTT. It encodes CASSGVQGAHTEAFF.

V usage is TRBV7-3 and J usage is TRBJ1-6, with D possibly being TRBD1 (6 bases). CDR1 is SGHTA, CDR2 FQGTGA, per germline. The CDR3 extends over 14 amino acids. V lost 5 bases and J lost 10, with 15 bases in between. The CDR3 spells CASSKNRVGSPLHF. The DNA of the CDR3 is TGTGCCAGCAGCAAAAACAGGGTTGGGTCACCCCTCCACTTT.

The chain recombines TRBV6-4 with TRBJ2-5; D remains unclear. V was clipped by 0 bases and J by 2 bases, with 4 bases between them. Germline V CDR1 and CDR2: MRHNA, SNTAGT. The CDR3 loop spans 13 amino acids. This CDR3 reads CASSDSPQETQYF. For the CDR3, the DNA is TGTGCCAGCAGTGACTCCCCACAAGAGACCCAGTACTTC.

The rearrangement joins TRBV4-1 to TRBJ1-5; D gene uncertain. V was clipped by 1 base and J by 3 bases, with 10 bases between them. The CDR3 is 15 amino acids. Germline assignment: CDR1 MGHRA and CDR2 YSYEKL. As DNA, the CDR3 is TGCGCCAGCAGCCAAGTTCAGGCCTTCAATCAGCCCCAGCATTTT. Its protein is CASSQVQAFNQPQHF.

The V gene is TRBV7-3, the J gene TRBJ2-1; D is perhaps TRBD2 (6 bases). In germline, CDR1 is SGHTA, CDR2 FQGTGA. V shed 5 bases and J shed 5 bases, with 16 bases lying between them. The CDR3 loop spans 15 amino acids. The CDR3 DNA reads TGTGCCAGCAGCCCGTACTTGGGGGGTAACAATGAGCAGTTCTTC. It yields the protein CASSPYLGGNNEQFF.

The J gene is TRBJ1-2, the V gene TRBV29-1; 10 bases match TRBD1. The length of the CDR3 is 13 residues. The V and J ends lost 3 bases and 7 bases, in that order; junction bases with no gene match: 5. The germline V gene encodes CDR1 SQVTM and CDR2 ANQGSEA. The DNA for the CDR3 is TGCAGCGTTGAGAGACAGGGGGCTGGTGGCTACACCTTC. Encoded protein: CSVERQGAGGYTF.

The gene calls are TRBV29-1 and TRBJ1-4; D perhaps matches TRBD1 (6 bases). The germline V gene encodes CDR1 SQVTM and CDR2 ANQGSEA. Trimming removed 7 bases from V and 4 bases from J, with 13 bases in between. The CDR3 runs to 13 residues. The CDR3 nucleotides are TGCAGCGGCCTGACAGGAAATAATGAAAAACTGTTTTTT. Amino acids: CSGLTGNNEKLFF.

The chain is built from TRBV28 and TRBJ2-3; 9 nucleotides agree with TRBD2. The CDR3 is 21 amino acids. CDR1 is MDHEN, CDR2 SYDVKM, per germline. The V segment lost 3 bases and the J segment 0 bases; nucleotides outside the gene matches: 19. CDR3 in DNA: TGTGCCAGCAGTTTCACGGGGATGAGAAGAAGCGGGAGGACTAGCACAGATACGCAGTATTTT. This encodes CASSFTGMRRSGRTSTDTQYF. The whole variable domain, remainder taken from reference TRBV28 and TRBJ2-3, is DVKVTQSSRYLVKRTGEKVFLECVQDMDHENMFWYRQDPGLGLRLIYFSYDVKMKEKGDIPEGYSVSREKKERFSLILESASTNQTSMYLCASSFTGMRRSGRTSTDTQYFGPGTRLTVL.

The chain links TRBV5-4 to TRBJ1-1; D unresolved. The germline gives CDR1 SGHNT, CDR2 YYREEE (reference sequence). The CDR3 is made up of 14 amino acids. Trimming took off 0 bases at V and 1 base at J, with 7 bases between the two ends. The CDR3 nucleotides are TGTGCCAGCAGCTTGGCGGTTGGGAACACTGAAGCTTTCTTT. Amino acid sequence: CASSLAVGNTEAFF.

The V call is TRBV29-1, the J call TRBJ2-5, with D uncertain. The CDR3 is 13 residues long. Germline V gives CDR1 SQVTM, CDR2 ANQGSEA. V shed 2 bases and J shed 2 bases, with 9 bases lying between them. The CDR3 region is CSVEMTRQETQYF. The CDR3 bases are TGCAGCGTTGAAATGACGAGGCAAGAGACCCAGTACTTC.

The chain joins TRBV2 to TRBJ2-2; TRBD2 matches 9 bases. Germline V gives CDR1 SNHLY, CDR2 FYNNEI. The CDR3 runs 15 residues. V lost 11 bases, J lost 3 bases, and 10 bases stayed unmatched. This CDR3 is CARLRREGDTGELFF. CDR3 coding DNA: TGTGCCCGGCTGAGGCGGGAGGGCGACACCGGGGAGCTGTTTTTT.

In this sample, this clone turned up once. The chain uses TRBV5-6 and TRBJ2-1, with D hard to call. The germline gives CDR1 SGHDT, CDR2 YYEEEE. The CDR3 extends over 11 amino acids. The germline V and J ends were trimmed by 1 base and 10 bases, with 6 bases remaining between them. The CDR3 sequence is CASSLYLEQFF. CDR3 bases: TGTGCCAGCAGCTTGTATTTAGAGCAGTTCTTC.

The chain recombines TRBV5-1 with TRBJ1-1; 12 bases line up with TRBD1. CDR3 length: 17 residues. V gave up 2 bases and J gave up 3 bases; unmatched junction bases: 8. The germline V gene encodes CDR1 SGHRS and CDR2 YFSETQ. This CDR3 reads CASSFWDRGRRDTEAFF. The DNA of the CDR3 is TGCGCCAGCAGCTTCTGGGACAGGGGGCGCAGGGACACTGAAGCTTTCTTT.

The V and J genes are TRBV3-1 (or the pseudogene TRBV3-2) and TRBJ1-2; D remains unclear. The CDR3 covers 14 residues. Germline CDR1 is LGHDT and CDR2 is YNNKEL (reference sequence). Trimming cost V 0 bases and J 4 bases, with 9 bases left between them. The CDR3 DNA reads as TGTGCCAGCAGCCAAGATCCAGGTTCCTATGGCTACACCTTC. Protein: CASSQDPGSYGYTF.

The chain recombines TRBV6-1 with TRBJ1-1; TRBD1 matches at 7 bases. The CDR3 contains 13 residues. V gave up 1 base and J gave up 11 bases; unmatched junction bases: 7. The germline V gene has CDR1 MNHNS and CDR2 SASEGT. The CDR3 DNA is TGTGCCAGCAGTGAAGAGGAGGGGGCCAGGGCTTTCTTT. This encodes CASSEEEGARAFF.